The 27 T cell receptor beta chains given below trace back to one sample, sequenced in a study of T cell repertoires in cytomegalovirus infection. No antigen has been assigned to these receptors. TCRdb reanalysed the reads using MiXCR and keeps one entry per CDR3 protein. The repertoire holds around 130,000 distinct CDR3 sequences, with 20% to 30% as singletons. The sample taken for sequencing was PBMCs, sequenced either directly or after in vitro stimulation (not recorded which). The origin of the receptors is a human donor in good health (CMV status not recorded). Some clones in this sample may be carry-over from other donors' samples.

The genes are TRBV25-1 and TRBJ2-3, with D maybe TRBD2 (5 bases). The V and J ends lost 4 bases and 2 bases respectively, with 16 bases between them. Germline-derived CDR1 and CDR2 are MGHDK and SYGVNS. The CDR3 runs 16 residues. CDR3 in DNA: TGTGCCAGCAGTGCCGGGTTCCGAGACTACACAGATACGCAGTATTTT. Protein sequence: CASSAGFRDYTDTQYF.

This clonotype was counted only a few times. The chain recombines TRBV2 with TRBJ1-4, with 7 bases that match TRBD1. Germline CDR1 and CDR2: SNHLY and FYNNEI. Unmatched junction bases numbered 7, after V lost 7 bases and J lost 8 bases. The CDR3 totals 13 residues. The CDR3 DNA reads TGTGCCAGCACCGGGACAGAGACGGAAAAACTGTTTTTT. Its translation: CASTGTETEKLFF.

V is TRBV10-3 and J is TRBJ2-1, with 7 nucleotides matching TRBD1. The CDR3 extends over 14 amino acids. Per germline, CDR1 ENHRY and CDR2 SYGVKD. J was trimmed by 6 bases and V by 3 bases; bases with no gene match: 5. CDR3 bases: TGTGCCATCAGTGACGGGACAGCTCTCAATGAGCAGTTCTTC. Amino acids: CAISDGTALNEQFF.

This clonotype turned up a few times. The V call is TRBV5-4, the J call TRBJ1-2; 7 bases agree with TRBD1. With V trimmed by 4 bases and J by 13 bases, 13 bases remained unmatched. The germline V gene has CDR1 SGHNT and CDR2 YYREEE (reference sequence). The CDR3 contains 13 residues. The CDR3 DNA follows: TGTGCCAGCAGCGGGGGGGCCGACAGGGTCCCCACCTTC. Amino acids: CASSGGADRVPTF. The full variable domain, completed using reference TRBV5-4 and TRBJ1-2, is ETGVTQSPTHLIKTRGQQVTLRCSSQSGHNTVSWYQQALGQGPQFIFQYYREEENGRGNFPPRFSGLQFPNYSSELNVNALELDDSALYLCASSGGADRVPTFGSGTRLTVV.

This clonotype was found many times. The chain has TRBV6-1 and TRBJ2-7, with 13 bases matching TRBD2. There are 15 residues in the CDR3. Germline CDR1 MNHNS, CDR2 SASEGT. The V segment lost 5 bases and the J segment 5 bases; nucleotides outside the gene matches: 6. This CDR3 reads CASSPSGLAGHEQYV. Written as DNA, the CDR3 is TGTGCCAGCAGTCCCTCGGGACTAGCGGGGCACGAGCAGTACGTC.

This clonotype was found many times. V and J are TRBV7-2 and TRBJ1-1; tentatively, D is TRBD1 (6 bases). The CDR3 is 15 residues long. Trimming removed 6 bases at V and 7 bases at J, with 21 bases between. The germline V gene has CDR1 SGHTA and CDR2 FQGNSA. The CDR3 nucleotides read TGTGCCAGCAGGGCGGACGGCGGGGGGCTAGGTGAAGCTTTCTTT. Its translation is CASRADGGGLGEAFF.

The chain links TRBV12-3 or TRBV12-4 to TRBJ1-1; D gene ambiguous. V shed 3 bases and J shed 3 bases, with 8 bases lying between them. The CDR3 contains 13 residues. The CDR3, as DNA: TGTGCCAGCAGTTTTGTAAAGGACACTGAAGCTTTCTTT. Residues: CASSFVKDTEAFF.

This clonotype was counted a few times. The gene calls are TRBV12-3 or TRBV12-4 and TRBJ1-5; D not certain. Trimming stripped 10 bases from V and 0 bases from J, with 7 bases between. The CDR3 contains 12 residues. The CDR3 reads CATKSSNQPQHF. CDR3 sequence (DNA): TGTGCCACCAAAAGTAGCAATCAGCCCCAGCATTTT.

The chain carries TRBV6-2 or TRBV6-3 and TRBJ1-5; D is unclear. V shed 6 bases and J shed 0 bases, with 21 bases lying between them. Germline V gene sequence: CDR1 MNHEY, CDR2 SVGEGT. The CDR3 sequence is 18 residues long. The CDR3 coding sequence is TGTGCCAGCAGCAATCCTCAACGCAACAGTTATAGCAATCAGCCCCAGCATTTT. Translated: CASSNPQRNSYSNQPQHF.

This clonotype was picked up a small number of times. J is TRBJ2-3 and V is TRBV27; a possible D gene is TRBD1 (6 bases). Germline V gene data show CDR1 as MNHEY and CDR2 as SMNVEV (reference sequence). The CDR3 totals 16 residues. Trimming cost V 4 bases and J 2 bases, with 16 bases left between them. The CDR3 loop reads CASSSPPGTPTDTQYF. The CDR3 nucleotides are TGTGCCAGCAGTTCCCCCCCCGGGACACCCACAGATACGCAGTATTTT.

In its sample, this clonotype was seen a few times. The rearrangement joins TRBV5-4 to TRBJ2-1; D gene ambiguous. V shed 1 base and J shed 0 bases, with 14 bases lying between them. From germline, CDR1 is SGHNT and CDR2 YYREEE (reference sequence). The CDR3 contains 17 residues. The CDR3 loop is CASSLSILPSSYNEQFF. In nucleotides, the CDR3 is TGTGCCAGCAGCTTGTCAATACTCCCATCCTCCTACAATGAGCAGTTCTTC.

This chain links TRBV24-1 with TRBJ2-2; 7 bases map to TRBD2. Trimming at V came to 4 bases and at J to 4 bases, leaving 5 bases not matched to a gene. The CDR3 extends over 15 amino acids. The germline V gene has CDR1 KGHDR and CDR2 SFDVKD. CDR3 loop: CATSEQGRGTGELFF. The CDR3 DNA reads TGTGCCACCAGTGAGCAAGGGAGGGGCACCGGGGAGCTGTTTTTT.

This clonotype came up a few times. The V call is TRBV5-6, the J call TRBJ2-2; TRBD2 agrees at 10 bases. CDR1 and CDR2 from the germline V gene are SGHDT and YYEEEE. The length of the CDR3 is 19 residues. J lost 5 bases, V lost 2 bases, and 15 bases had no gene match. The CDR3 here is CASSLRVASGRRWTGELFF. CDR3 nucleotide sequence: TGTGCCAGCAGCTTAAGAGTAGCTAGCGGGAGACGGTGGACCGGGGAGCTGTTTTTT.

The chain carries TRBV7-3 and TRBJ2-5; 7 bases are shared with TRBD1. V dropped 4 bases and J dropped 5; count of bases not matched to a gene: 7. The CDR3 totals 14 residues. Germline V CDR1 and CDR2: SGHTA, FQGTGA. This CDR3 is CASSSLVGQETQYF. CDR3 nucleotide sequence: TGTGCCAGCAGCTCTCTGGTGGGACAGGAGACCCAGTACTTC.

This clonotype showed up many times. The chain recombines TRBV19 with TRBJ2-3; 14 bases are a match to TRBD2. CDR1 and CDR2 from the germline V gene are LNHDA and SQIVND (reference sequence). V trimming: 5 bases; J trimming: 5 bases; junction bases outside the gene matches: 6. The CDR3 runs to 16 residues. CDR3 region: CASSPGTSGSGDTQYF. In nucleotides, the CDR3 is TGTGCCAGTAGTCCCGGGACTAGCGGGAGTGGAGATACGCAGTATTTT.

J is TRBJ2-2 and V is TRBV4-1; 7 bases line up with TRBD1. Looked up from germline, CDR1 is MGHRA and CDR2 is YSYEKL. V trimming: 3 bases; J trimming: 7 bases; junction bases outside the gene matches: 2. The length of the CDR3 is 13 residues. CDR3 loop: CASSHTGVGELFF. The DNA for the CDR3 is TGCGCCAGCAGCCATACAGGGGTCGGGGAGCTGTTTTTT.

Ten or more counts support this clonotype. This sequence joins TRBV7-6 and TRBJ2-2, with no clear D. The CDR3 is 13 residues long. With 5 bases removed from V and 1 base from J, the gap between germline ends came to 5 bases. Looked up from germline, CDR1 is SGHVS and CDR2 is FNYEAQ. CDR3 sequence reads: CASSTENTGELFF. The CDR3 DNA follows: TGTGCCAGCAGCACAGAGAACACCGGGGAGCTGTTTTTT. Looking up the rest from reference TRBV7-6 and TRBJ2-2 gives the full variable domain: GAGVSQSPRYKVTKRGQDVALRCDPISGHVSLYWYRQALGQGPEFLTYFNYEAQQDKSGLPNDRFSAERPEGSISTLTIQRTEQRDSAMYRCASSTENTGELFFGEGSRLTVL.

This chain joins TRBV7-2 and TRBJ2-1; 11 bases match TRBD2. This CDR3 has 16 amino acids. The V segment lost 2 bases and the J segment 9 bases; nucleotides outside the gene matches: 9. CDR1 and CDR2 from the germline V gene are SGHTA and FQGNSA. In nucleotides, the CDR3 is TGTGCCAGCAGCTTACGGGGGGGTCTAGCGGGAGGTGAGCAGTTCTTC. Amino acids: CASSLRGGLAGGEQFF. Full variable domain (outside the CDR3, taken from reference TRBV7-2 and TRBJ2-1): GAGVSQSPSNKVTEKGKDVELRCDPISGHTALYWYRQSLGQGLEFLIYFQGNSAPDKSGLPSDRFSAERTGGSVSTLTIQRTQQEDSAVYLCASSLRGGLAGGEQFFGPGTRLTVL.

This clonotype has ten or more counts. V and J are TRBV7-2 and TRBJ2-2; possibly TRBD2 for D (5 bases). Per the germline V gene, CDR1 is SGHTA and CDR2 is FQGNSA. The CDR3 sequence is 15 residues long. V dropped 1 base and J dropped 7 bases, with 13 bases sitting between them. This chain's CDR3 is CASSLGLAGVGELFF. The CDR3 DNA follows: TGTGCCAGCAGCTTAGGGCTAGCCGGGGTCGGGGAGCTGTTTTTT.

The chain combines TRBV5-1 with TRBJ1-2; D gene uncertain. The CDR3 spans 15 residues. CDR1 is SGHRS and CDR2 is YFSETQ in the germline V gene. Between the trimmed V and J ends, which lost 4 bases and 0 bases, there was a span of 13 bases. The CDR3 DNA is TGCGCCAGCAGCCTATACAGAAATGCTAACTATGGCTACACCTTC. Translated, it gives CASSLYRNANYGYTF.

This chain links TRBV5-1 with TRBJ2-7; perhaps TRBD1 as D (5 bases). V was pared by 1 base and J by 1 base, with 18 bases between. This CDR3 spans 17 amino acids. Germline loops: CDR1 SGHRS, CDR2 YFSETQ. CDR3 protein: CASSLKGAHTQSYEQYF. As DNA, the CDR3 is TGCGCCAGCAGCTTGAAAGGGGCACACACTCAATCCTACGAGCAGTACTTC.

This clonotype was seen a handful of times. The rearrangement joins TRBV27 to TRBJ2-3, with TRBD1 matching 10 bases. This CDR3 is built from 15 residues. V was clipped by 2 bases and J by 4 bases; unmatched bases: 3. Germline loops: CDR1 MNHEY, CDR2 SMNVEV (reference sequence). For the CDR3, the DNA is TGTGCCAGCAGTTTAAGGGACAGGGGCTCAGATACGCAGTATTTT. It codes for CASSLRDRGSDTQYF.

The chain employs TRBV4-3 and TRBJ1-1; TRBD1 might be the D (6 bases). Germline V CDR1 and CDR2: LGHNA, YSLEER. CDR3 length: 15 residues. Trimming pared 3 bases from V and 4 bases from J, leaving 15 bases between. CDR3: CASSQAGVRGTEAFF. The CDR3 nucleotides read TGCGCCAGCAGCCAGGCGGGAGTCAGGGGCACTGAAGCTTTCTTT.

J is TRBJ1-6 and V is TRBV14; no reliable D call. The CDR3 sequence is 16 residues long. V lost 2 bases, J lost 0 bases, and 8 bases lay in between. The germline gives CDR1 SGHDN, CDR2 FVKESK. CDR3 amino acids: CASSQWMVSYNSPLHF. The CDR3 coding sequence is TGTGCCAGCAGCCAATGGATGGTCTCCTATAATTCACCCCTCCACTTT.

The genes are TRBV5-4 and TRBJ1-1; TRBD1 might be the D (5 bases). Trimming took off 4 bases at V and 0 bases at J, with 13 bases between the two ends. Germline V CDR1 and CDR2: SGHNT, YYREEE (reference sequence). This CDR3 spans 15 amino acids. CDR3 nucleotides: TGTGCCAGCAGCGCCAGGGCCGCCCTGAACACTGAAGCTTTCTTT. Amino acids: CASSARAALNTEAFF.

This clonotype appeared a few times. The rearrangement uses TRBV7-8 and TRBJ1-1, with TRBD1 matching over 11 bases. This CDR3 has 15 residues. Germline V gene lookup returns CDR1 SGHVS and CDR2 FQNEAQ. The J segment lost 7 bases and the V segment lost 5 bases, leaving 9 bases of the junction unmatched. The CDR3 reads CASSPHGTGGNEAFF. The CDR3 DNA is TGTGCCAGCAGCCCCCATGGGACAGGGGGGAATGAAGCTTTCTTT.

V gene TRBV5-4 combines with J gene TRBJ2-5, with 11 bases identical to TRBD2. V dropped 3 bases and J dropped 5; count of bases not matched to a gene: 6. Germline V gene data show CDR1 as SGHNT and CDR2 as YYREEE (reference sequence). The CDR3 has 15 residues. The CDR3 DNA reads TGTGCCAGCAGCTCCGATAGCGGGAGGGGTGAGACCCAGTACTTC. Its translation is CASSSDSGRGETQYF.